This T cell receptor beta chain was retrieved from a study of blood T cell repertoires in COVID-19. Trimming cost V 3 bases and J 9 bases, with 18 bases left between them. In germline, CDR1 is MNHNS, CDR2 SASEGT. CDR3 length equals 15 residues. This clone was counted a single time. Seattle enrolled patients during active infection and tracked them longitudinally. Sequencing was performed with immunoSEQ multiplex PCR; in TCRdb, only in-frame clones are kept and a portion is missing. The sample yields approximately 300,000 clones, 90% seen once. The clonotype originates from a woman in her 30s with COVID-19, enrolled during active disease. What was sequenced was peripheral blood. This chain uses TRBV6-1 with TRBJ1-5; D is possibly TRBD1 (5 bases). Here the CDR3 reads CASSDQGQSLRPQHF. The CDR3 nucleotides read TGTGCCAGCAGTGATCAGGGTCAGTCACTCCGGCCCCAGCATTTT.